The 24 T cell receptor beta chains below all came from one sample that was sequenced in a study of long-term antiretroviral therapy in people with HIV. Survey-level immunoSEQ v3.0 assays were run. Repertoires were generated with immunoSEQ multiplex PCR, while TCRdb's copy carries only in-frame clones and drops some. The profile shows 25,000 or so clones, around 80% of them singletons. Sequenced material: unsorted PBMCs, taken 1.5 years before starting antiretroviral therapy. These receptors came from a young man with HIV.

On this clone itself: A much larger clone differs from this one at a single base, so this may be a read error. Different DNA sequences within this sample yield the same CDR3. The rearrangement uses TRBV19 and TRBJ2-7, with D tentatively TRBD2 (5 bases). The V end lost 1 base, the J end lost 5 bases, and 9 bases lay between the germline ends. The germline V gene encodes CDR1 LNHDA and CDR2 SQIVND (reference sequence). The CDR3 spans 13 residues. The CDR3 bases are TGTGCCAGTAGTATAGCCTTCGGGGACGAGCAGTACTTC. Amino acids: CASSIAFGDEQYF.

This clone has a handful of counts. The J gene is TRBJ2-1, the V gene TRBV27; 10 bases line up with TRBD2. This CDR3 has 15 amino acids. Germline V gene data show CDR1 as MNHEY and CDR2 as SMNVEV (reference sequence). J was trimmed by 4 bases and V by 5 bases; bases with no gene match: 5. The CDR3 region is CASSPIAGGYNEQFF. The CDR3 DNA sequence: TGTGCCAGCAGTCCCATAGCGGGGGGTTACAATGAGCAGTTCTTC.

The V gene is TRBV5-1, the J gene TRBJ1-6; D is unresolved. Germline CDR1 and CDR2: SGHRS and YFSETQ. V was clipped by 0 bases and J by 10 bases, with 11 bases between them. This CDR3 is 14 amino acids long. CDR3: CASSLGSGESPLHF. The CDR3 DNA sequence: TGCGCCAGCAGCTTGGGCAGCGGGGAATCACCCCTCCACTTT.

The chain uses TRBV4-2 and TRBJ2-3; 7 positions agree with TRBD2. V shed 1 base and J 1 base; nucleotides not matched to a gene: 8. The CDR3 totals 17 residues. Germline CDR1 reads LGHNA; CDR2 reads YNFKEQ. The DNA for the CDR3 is TGTGCCAGCAGCCAAGTATCGGACCTAGCGGGCACAGATACGCAGTATTTT. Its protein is CASSQVSDLAGTDTQYF.

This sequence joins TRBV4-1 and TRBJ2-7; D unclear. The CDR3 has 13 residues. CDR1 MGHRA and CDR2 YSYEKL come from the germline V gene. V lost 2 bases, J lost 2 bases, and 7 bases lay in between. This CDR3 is CASSQQVTYEQYF. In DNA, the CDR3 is TGCGCCAGCAGCCAACAGGTAACCTACGAGCAGTACTTC.

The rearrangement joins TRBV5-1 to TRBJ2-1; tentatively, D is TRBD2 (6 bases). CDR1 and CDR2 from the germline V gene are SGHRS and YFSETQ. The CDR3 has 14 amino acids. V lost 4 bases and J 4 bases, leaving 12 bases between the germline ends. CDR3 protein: CASSLRDFYNEQFF. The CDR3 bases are TGCGCCAGCAGCCTCCGGGACTTTTACAATGAGCAGTTCTTC.

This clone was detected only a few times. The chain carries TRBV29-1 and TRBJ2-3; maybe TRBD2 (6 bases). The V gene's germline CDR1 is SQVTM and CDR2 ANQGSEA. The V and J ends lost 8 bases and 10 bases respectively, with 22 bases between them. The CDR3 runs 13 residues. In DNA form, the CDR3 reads TGCAGCATACCGGGGTGGTCGGGAGAAGCGCAGTATTTT. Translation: CSIPGWSGEAQYF.

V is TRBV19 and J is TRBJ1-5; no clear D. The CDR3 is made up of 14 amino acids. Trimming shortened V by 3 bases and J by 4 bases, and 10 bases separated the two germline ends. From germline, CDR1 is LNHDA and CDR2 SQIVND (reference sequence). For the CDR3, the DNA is TGTGCCAGTAGTATCCTGGGAGGGAATCAGCCCCAGCATTTT. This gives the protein CASSILGGNQPQHF.

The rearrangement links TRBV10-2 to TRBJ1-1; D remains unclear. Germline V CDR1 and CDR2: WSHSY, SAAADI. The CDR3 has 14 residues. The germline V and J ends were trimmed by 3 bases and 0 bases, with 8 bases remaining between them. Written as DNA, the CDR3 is TGCGCCAGCAGTGATCTGACTTTGAACACTGAAGCTTTCTTT. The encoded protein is CASSDLTLNTEAFF.

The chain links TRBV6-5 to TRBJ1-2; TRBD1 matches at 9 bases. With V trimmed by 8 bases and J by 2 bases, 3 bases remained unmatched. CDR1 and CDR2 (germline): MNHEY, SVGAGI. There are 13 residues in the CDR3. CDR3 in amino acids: CASRGQGNYGYTF. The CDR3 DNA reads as TGTGCCAGCCGAGGACAGGGGAACTATGGCTACACCTTC.

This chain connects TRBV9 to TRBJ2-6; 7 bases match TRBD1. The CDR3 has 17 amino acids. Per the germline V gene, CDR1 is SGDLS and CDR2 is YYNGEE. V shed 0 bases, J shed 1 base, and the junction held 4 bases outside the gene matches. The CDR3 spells CASSVAGQSSGANVLTF. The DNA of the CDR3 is TGTGCCAGCAGCGTAGCGGGACAGTCTTCTGGGGCCAACGTCCTGACTTTC.

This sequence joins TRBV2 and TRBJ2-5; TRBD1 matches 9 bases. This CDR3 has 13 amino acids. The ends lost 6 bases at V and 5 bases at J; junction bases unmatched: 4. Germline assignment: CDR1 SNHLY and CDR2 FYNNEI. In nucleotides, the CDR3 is TGTGCCAGCAGGGGACAGGGTTTCGAGACCCAGTACTTC. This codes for CASRGQGFETQYF.

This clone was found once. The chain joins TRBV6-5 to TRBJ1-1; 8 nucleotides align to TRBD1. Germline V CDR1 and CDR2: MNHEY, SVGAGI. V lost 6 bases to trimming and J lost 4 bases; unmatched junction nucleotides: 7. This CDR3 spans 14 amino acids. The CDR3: CASSPGDRPTEAFF. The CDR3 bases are TGTGCCAGCAGCCCGGGGGACAGGCCCACTGAAGCTTTCTTT.

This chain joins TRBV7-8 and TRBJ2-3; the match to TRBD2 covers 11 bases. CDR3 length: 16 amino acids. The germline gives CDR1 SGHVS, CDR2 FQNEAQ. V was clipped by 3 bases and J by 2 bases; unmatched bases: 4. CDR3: CASSLLAGGNTDTQYF. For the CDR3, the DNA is TGTGCCAGCAGCTTGCTAGCGGGGGGTAACACAGATACGCAGTATTTT.

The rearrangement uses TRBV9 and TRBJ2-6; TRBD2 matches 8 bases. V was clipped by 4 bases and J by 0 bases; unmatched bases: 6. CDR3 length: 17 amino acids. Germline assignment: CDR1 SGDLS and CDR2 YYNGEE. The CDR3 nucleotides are TGTGCCAGCAGCCCGGGGGGGGACCACTCTGGGGCCAACGTCCTGACTTTC. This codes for CASSPGGDHSGANVLTF.

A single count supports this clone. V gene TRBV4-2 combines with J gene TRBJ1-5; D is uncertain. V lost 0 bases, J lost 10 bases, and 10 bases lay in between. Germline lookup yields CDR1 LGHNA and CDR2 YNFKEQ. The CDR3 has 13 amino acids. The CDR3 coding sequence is TGTGCCAGCAGCCAAGAAAGGGAAGACCCCCAGCATTTT. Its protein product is CASSQEREDPQHF.

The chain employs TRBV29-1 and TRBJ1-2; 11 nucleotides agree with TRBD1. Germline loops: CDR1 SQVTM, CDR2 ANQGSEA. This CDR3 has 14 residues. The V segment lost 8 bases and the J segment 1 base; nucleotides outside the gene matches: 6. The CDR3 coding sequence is TGCAGCACAGGACAGGGGGCTTATAACTATGGCTACACCTTC. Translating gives CSTGQGAYNYGYTF. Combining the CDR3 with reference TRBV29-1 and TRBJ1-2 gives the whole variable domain SAVISQKPSRDICQRGTSLTIQCQVDSQVTMMFWYRQQPGQSLTLIATANQGSEATYESGFVIDKFPISRPNLTFSTLTVSNMSPEDSSIYLCSTGQGAYNYGYTFGSGTRLTVV.

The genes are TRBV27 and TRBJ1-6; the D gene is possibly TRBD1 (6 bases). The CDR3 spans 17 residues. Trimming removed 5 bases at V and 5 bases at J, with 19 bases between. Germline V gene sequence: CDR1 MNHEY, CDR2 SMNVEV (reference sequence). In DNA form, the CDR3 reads TGTGCCAGCAGTGACTTATTACAGGGCTCGGATAATTCACCCCTCCACTTT. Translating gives CASSDLLQGSDNSPLHF.

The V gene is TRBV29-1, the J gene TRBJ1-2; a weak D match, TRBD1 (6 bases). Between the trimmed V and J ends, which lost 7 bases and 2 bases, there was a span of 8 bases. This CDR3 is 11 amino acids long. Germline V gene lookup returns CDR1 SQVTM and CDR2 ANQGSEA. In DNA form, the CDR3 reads TGCAGCGGGACAGCGAACTATGGCTACACCTTC. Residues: CSGTANYGYTF.

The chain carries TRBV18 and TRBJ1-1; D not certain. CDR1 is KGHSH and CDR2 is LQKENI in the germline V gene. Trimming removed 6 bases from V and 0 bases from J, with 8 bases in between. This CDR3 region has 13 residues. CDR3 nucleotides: TGTGCCAGCTCTCGGTCCCTGAACACTGAAGCTTTCTTT. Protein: CASSRSLNTEAFF.

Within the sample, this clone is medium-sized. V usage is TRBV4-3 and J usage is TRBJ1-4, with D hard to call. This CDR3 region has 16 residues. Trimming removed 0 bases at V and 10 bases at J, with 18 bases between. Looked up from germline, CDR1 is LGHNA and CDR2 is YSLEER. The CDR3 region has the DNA TGCGCCAGCAGCCAAGATTTCGGGTTCTCGTGGAGAAAACTGTTTTTT. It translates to CASSQDFGFSWRKLFF.

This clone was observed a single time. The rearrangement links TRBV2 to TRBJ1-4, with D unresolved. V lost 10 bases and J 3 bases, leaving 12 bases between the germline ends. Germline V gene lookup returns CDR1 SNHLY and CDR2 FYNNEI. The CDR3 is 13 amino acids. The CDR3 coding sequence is TGTGCCACCCACCGTCAGGCTAATGAAAAACTGTTTTTT. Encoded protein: CATHRQANEKLFF.

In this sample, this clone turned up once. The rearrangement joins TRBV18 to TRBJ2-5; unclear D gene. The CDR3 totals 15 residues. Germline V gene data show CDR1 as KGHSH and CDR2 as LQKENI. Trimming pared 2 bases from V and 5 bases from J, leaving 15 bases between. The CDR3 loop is CASSPSQIKGETQYF. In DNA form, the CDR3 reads TGTGCCAGCTCACCAAGCCAGATCAAGGGCGAGACCCAGTACTTC.

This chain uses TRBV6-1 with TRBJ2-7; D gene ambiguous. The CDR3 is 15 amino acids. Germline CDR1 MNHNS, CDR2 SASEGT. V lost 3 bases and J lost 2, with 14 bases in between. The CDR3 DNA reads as TGTGCCAGCAGTGATAGGCCAGTCGGTACCTACGAGCAGTACTTC. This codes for CASSDRPVGTYEQYF.